Listed below are T cell receptor beta chains from one sample, sequenced in a study of spatial heterogeneity in lung cancer. MiXCR, run by TCRdb on the 5' RACE reads, gives a single entry per CDR3 protein. Of around 95,000 distinct CDR3 sequences in the sample, 3.5% to 5% were seen once. This specimen was lung tumor tissue, taken at surgery. These receptors were collected from a male donor with early-stage non-small cell lung cancer. Both conserved end residues are part of each CDR3. Each record gives: CDR3 length, V gene, D gene, J gene, clone size, CDR3 protein, CDR3 DNA. D genes are given only for firm matches. Clone size is shown for a subset of rows, as once, few, many or a class of expanded clone.

16	TRBV6-1	.	TRBJ2-3	few	CASKRSRAVSTDTQYF	TGTGCCAGCAAACGTTCGCGGGCGGTTAGCACAGATACGCAGTATTTT
15	TRBV6-5	.	TRBJ2-1	many	CASSYSSSSYNEQFF	TGTGCCAGCAGTTACTCGTCGAGCTCCTACAATGAGCAGTTCTTC
11	TRBV28	.	TRBJ2-5	many	CASSQTFAQYF	TGTGCCAGCAGCCAAACGTTTGCCCAGTACTTC
14	TRBV5-1	TRBD1	TRBJ2-7	many	CASSSRDSNYEQYF	TGCGCCAGCAGCTCTAGGGACAGTAACTACGAGCAGTACTTC
16	TRBV6-1	TRBD1	TRBJ1-5	.	CASSERQGAFHQPQHF	TGTGCCAGCAGTGAACGACAGGGGGCCTTTCATCAGCCCCAGCATTTT
12	TRBV20-1	TRBD2	TRBJ2-7	.	CSARRGGDPQYF	TGCAGTGCTAGGCGGGGAGGGGACCCACAGTACTTC
12	TRBV4-1	.	TRBJ1-2	.	CASSQTEYGYTF	TGCGCCAGCAGCCAAACAGAGTATGGCTACACCTTC
15	TRBV9	TRBD2	TRBJ2-7	many	CASSVGLDLSYEQYF	TGTGCCAGCAGCGTTGGACTAGATCTCTCCTACGAGCAGTACTTC
14	TRBV9	.	TRBJ2-4	many	CASSVGGSWDIQYF	TGTGCCAGCAGCGTAGGCGGTTCCTGGGACATTCAGTACTTC
15	TRBV2	.	TRBJ2-5	many	CASIRFPRVGETQYF	TGTGCCAGCATTAGGTTCCCCAGGGTCGGGGAGACCCAGTACTTC
16	TRBV6-1	TRBD2	TRBJ2-3	many	CASSVIAGGGTDTQYF	TGTGCCAGCAGTGTAATAGCGGGAGGGGGCACAGATACGCAGTATTTT
14	TRBV5-1	.	TRBJ2-7	few	CASSFSGTPGEQYF	TGCGCCAGCAGCTTTTCTGGGACACCTGGCGAGCAGTACTTC
11	TRBV30	.	TRBJ1-1	many	CSGERNTEAFF	TGTTCGGGGGAGAGGAACACTGAAGCTTTCTTT
14	TRBV28	.	TRBJ1-5	few	CAALGAYSNQPQHF	TGTGCCGCATTGGGGGCCTATAGCAATCAGCCCCAGCATTTT
13	TRBV27	TRBD2	TRBJ2-1	.	CASSSGTSGRKFF	TGTGCCAGCAGTTCCGGGACTAGCGGGAGAAAGTTCTTC
15	TRBV6-6	.	TRBJ2-2	.	CASSRLDSTTGELFF	TGTGCCAGCAGTCGCCTGGACTCTACAACCGGGGAGCTGTTTTTT
14	TRBV14	.	TRBJ1-2	many	CASSRRSGWNGYTF	TGTGCCAGCAGTCGCAGGTCAGGGTGGAATGGCTACACCTTC
12	TRBV6-2/TRBV6-3	.	TRBJ2-7	.	CASSSVSYEQYF	TGTGCCAGCAGTTCAGTCTCCTACGAGCAGTACTTC
17	TRBV15	.	TRBJ1-4	many	CATRSPAPTGKNEKLFF	TGTGCCACCAGGTCCCCGGCCCCCACGGGGAAGAATGAAAAACTGTTTTTT
14	TRBV6-6	TRBD1	TRBJ1-5	.	CATREGGGNQPQHF	TGTGCCACCCGGGAAGGGGGCGGCAATCAGCCCCAGCATTTT
13	TRBV6-6	.	TRBJ2-7	many	CASRGLDSYEQYF	TGTGCCAGCAGGGGACTGGACTCCTACGAGCAGTACTTC
15	TRBV7-9	.	TRBJ2-1	.	CASSLGPPEADEQFF	TGTGCCAGCAGCTTAGGCCCGCCGGAAGCGGATGAGCAGTTCTTC